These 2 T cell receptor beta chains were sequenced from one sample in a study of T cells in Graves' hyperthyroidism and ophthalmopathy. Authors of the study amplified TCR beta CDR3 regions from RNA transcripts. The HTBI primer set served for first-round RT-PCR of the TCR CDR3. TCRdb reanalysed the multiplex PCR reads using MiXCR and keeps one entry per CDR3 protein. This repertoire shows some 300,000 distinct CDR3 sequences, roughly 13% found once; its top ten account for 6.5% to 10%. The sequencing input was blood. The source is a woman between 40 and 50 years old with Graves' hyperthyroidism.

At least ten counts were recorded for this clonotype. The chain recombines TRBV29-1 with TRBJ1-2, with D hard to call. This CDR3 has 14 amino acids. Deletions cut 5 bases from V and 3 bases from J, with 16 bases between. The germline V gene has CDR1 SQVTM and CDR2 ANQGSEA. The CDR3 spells CSVRIPGSDYGYTF. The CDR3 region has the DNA TGCAGCGTTCGAATCCCCGGGAGTGACTATGGCTACACCTTC.

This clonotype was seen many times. The CDR3 nucleotides read TGTGCCAGCAGCAGGACAGACAATGAGCAGTTCTTC. Translation gives CASSRTDNEQFF. The chain is built from TRBV12-3 or TRBV12-4 and TRBJ2-1, with D tentatively TRBD1 (6 bases). Trimming removed 6 bases from V and 5 bases from J, with 8 bases in between. The CDR3 covers 12 residues.